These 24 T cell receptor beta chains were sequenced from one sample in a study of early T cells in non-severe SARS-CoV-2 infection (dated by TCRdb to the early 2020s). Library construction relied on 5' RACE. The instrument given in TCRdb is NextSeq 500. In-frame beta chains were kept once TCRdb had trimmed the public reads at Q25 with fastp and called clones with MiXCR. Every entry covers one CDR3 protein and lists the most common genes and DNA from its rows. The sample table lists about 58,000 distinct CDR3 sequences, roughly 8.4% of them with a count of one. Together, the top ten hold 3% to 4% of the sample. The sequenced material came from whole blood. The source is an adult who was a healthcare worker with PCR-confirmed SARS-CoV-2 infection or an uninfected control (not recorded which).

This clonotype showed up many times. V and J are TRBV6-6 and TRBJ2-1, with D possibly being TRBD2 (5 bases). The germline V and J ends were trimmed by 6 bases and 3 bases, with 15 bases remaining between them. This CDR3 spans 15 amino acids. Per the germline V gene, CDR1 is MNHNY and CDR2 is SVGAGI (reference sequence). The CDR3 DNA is TGTGCCAGCAGCCCGGCTAGCAGCTACTACAATGAGCAGTTCTTC. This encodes CASSPASSYYNEQFF.

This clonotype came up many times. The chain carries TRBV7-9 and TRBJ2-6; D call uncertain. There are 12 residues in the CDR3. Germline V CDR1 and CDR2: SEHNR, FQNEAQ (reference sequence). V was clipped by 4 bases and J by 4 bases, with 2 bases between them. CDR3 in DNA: TGTGCCAGCAGCTCCGGGGCCAACGTCCTGACTTTC. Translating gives CASSSGANVLTF.

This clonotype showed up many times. The CDR3 region has the DNA TGTGCCAGCAGTTCGTCTAGCGCGGGCGAGCAGTACTTC. This sequence encodes CASSSSSAGEQYF. The chain has TRBV28 and TRBJ2-7, with D perhaps TRBD2 (6 bases). The V end was cut by 4 bases, the J end by 6 bases, with 13 bases between. Germline values: CDR1 MDHEN, CDR2 SYDVKM. The CDR3 is 13 residues long. Supplemented by reference TRBV28 and TRBJ2-7, the full variable domain reads DVKVTQSSRYLVKRTGEKVFLECVQDMDHENMFWYRQDPGLGLRLIYFSYDVKMKEKGDIPEGYSVSREKKERFSLILESASTNQTSMYLCASSSSSAGEQYFGPGTRLTVT.

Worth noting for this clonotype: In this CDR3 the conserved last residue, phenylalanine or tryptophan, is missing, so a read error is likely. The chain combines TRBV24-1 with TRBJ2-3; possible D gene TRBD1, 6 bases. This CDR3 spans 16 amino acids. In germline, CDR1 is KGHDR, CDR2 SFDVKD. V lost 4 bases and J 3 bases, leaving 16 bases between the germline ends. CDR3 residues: CATSDLQGFATDTQYS. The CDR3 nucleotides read TGTGCCACCAGTGACCTTCAGGGGTTCGCAACAGATACGCAGTATTCT.

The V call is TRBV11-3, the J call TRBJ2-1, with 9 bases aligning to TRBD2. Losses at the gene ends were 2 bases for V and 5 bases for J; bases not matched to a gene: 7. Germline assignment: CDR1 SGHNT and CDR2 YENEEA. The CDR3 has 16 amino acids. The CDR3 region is CASSLRSSGINNEQFF. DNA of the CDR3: TGTGCCAGCAGCTTAAGGTCTAGCGGGATAAACAATGAGCAGTTCTTC.

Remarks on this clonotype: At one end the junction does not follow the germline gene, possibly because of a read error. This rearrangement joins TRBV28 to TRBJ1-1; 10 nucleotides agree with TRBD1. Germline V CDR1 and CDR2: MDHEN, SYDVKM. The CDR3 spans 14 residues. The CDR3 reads CASSFDGWDRGGDF. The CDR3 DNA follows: TGTGCCAGCAGTTTTGATGGATGGGACAGGGGAGGGGATTTT.

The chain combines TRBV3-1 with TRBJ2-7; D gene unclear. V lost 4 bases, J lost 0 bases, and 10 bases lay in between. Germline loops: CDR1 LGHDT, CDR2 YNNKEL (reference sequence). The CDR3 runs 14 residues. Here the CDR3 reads CASSPRAVSYEQYF. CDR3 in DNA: TGTGCCAGCAGCCCGCGTGCGGTCTCCTACGAGCAGTACTTC.

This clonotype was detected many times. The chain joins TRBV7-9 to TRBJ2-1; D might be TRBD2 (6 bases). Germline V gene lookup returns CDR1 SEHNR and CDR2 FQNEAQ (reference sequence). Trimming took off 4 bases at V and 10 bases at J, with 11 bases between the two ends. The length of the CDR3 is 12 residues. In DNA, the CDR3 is TGTGCCAGCAGCTATGGGCGGGACGAGCAGTTCTTC. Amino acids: CASSYGRDEQFF.

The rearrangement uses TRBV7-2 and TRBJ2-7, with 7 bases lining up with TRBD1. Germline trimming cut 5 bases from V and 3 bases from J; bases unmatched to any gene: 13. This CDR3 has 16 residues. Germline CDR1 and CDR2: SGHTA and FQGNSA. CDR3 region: CASSRSGQNVYYEQYF. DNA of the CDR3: TGTGCCAGCAGCCGTTCGGGACAGAACGTCTACTACGAGCAGTACTTC.

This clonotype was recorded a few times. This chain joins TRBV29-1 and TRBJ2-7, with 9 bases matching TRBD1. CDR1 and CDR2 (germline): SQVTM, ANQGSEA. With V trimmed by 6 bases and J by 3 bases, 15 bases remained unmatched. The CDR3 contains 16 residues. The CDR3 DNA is TGCAGCGTGATGGGACAGGGAGGGGGGACCGACTACGAGCAGTACTTC. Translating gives CSVMGQGGGTDYEQYF.

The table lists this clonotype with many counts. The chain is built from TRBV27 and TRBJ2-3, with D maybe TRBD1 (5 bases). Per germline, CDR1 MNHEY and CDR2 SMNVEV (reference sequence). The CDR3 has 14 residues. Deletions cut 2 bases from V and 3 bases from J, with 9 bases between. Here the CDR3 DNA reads TGTGCCAGCAGTTTAGACAGAGGAACAGATACGCAGTATTTT. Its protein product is CASSLDRGTDTQYF.

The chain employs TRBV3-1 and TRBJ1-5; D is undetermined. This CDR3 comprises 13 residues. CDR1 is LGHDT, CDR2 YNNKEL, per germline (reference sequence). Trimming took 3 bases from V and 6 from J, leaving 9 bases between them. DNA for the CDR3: TGTGCCAGCAGCCAGGGTTTCGGTCAGCCCCAGCATTTT. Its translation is CASSQGFGQPQHF.

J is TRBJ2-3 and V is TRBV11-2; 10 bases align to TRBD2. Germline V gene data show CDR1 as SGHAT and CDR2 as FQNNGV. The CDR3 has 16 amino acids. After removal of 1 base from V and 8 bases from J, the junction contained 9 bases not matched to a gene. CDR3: CASSLVVAGGGGTQYF. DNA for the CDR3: TGTGCCAGCAGCTTAGTGGTAGCGGGAGGAGGCGGTACGCAGTATTTT.

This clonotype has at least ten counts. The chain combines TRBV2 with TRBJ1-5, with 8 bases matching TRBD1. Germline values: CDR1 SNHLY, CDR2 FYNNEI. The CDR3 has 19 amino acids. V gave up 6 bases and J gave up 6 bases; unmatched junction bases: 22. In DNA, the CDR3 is TGTGCCAGCAGGGCCTTTCGCGACAGGGGCATATTTGTTGGTCAGCCCCAGCATTTT. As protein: CASRAFRDRGIFVGQPQHF.

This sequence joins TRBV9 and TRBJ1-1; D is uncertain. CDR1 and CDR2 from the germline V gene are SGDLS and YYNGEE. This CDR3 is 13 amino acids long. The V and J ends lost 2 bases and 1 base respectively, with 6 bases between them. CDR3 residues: CASSVQTNTEAFF. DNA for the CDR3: TGTGCCAGCAGCGTTCAGACGAACACTGAAGCTTTCTTT.

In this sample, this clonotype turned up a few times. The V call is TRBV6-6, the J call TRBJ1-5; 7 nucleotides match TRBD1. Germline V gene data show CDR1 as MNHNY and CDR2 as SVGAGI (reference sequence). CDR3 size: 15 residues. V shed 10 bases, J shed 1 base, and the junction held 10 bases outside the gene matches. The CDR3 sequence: CATGGWAGSNQPQHF. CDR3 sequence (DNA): TGTGCCACAGGGGGGTGGGCAGGGAGCAATCAGCCCCAGCATTTT.

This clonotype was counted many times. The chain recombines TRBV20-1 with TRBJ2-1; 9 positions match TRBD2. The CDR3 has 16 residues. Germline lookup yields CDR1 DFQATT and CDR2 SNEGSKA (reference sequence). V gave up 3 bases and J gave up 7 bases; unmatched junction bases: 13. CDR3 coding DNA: TGCAGTGCTAGTGGATTGCTAGCGGGAAGCGGGAATGAGCAGTTCTTC. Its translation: CSASGLLAGSGNEQFF.

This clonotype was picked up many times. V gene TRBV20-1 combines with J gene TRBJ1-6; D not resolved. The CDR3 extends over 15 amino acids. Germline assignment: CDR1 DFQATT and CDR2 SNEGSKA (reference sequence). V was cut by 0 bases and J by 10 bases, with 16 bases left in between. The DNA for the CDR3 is TGCAGTGCTAGAGATAAGGGCCCGAGATCGTCACCCCTCCACTTT. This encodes CSARDKGPRSSPLHF.

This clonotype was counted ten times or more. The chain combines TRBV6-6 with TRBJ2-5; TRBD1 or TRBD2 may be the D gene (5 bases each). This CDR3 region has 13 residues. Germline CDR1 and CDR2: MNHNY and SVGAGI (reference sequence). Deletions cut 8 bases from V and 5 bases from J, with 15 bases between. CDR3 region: CASGSGAGETQYF. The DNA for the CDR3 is TGTGCCAGCGGTTCCGGGGCAGGCGAGACCCAGTACTTC.

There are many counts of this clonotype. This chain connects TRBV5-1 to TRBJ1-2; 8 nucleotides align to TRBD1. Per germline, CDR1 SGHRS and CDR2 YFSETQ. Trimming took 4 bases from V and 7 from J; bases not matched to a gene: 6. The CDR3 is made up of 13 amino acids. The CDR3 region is CASSVDRAGGYTF. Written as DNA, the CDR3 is TGCGCCAGCAGCGTGGACAGGGCGGGTGGCTACACCTTC.

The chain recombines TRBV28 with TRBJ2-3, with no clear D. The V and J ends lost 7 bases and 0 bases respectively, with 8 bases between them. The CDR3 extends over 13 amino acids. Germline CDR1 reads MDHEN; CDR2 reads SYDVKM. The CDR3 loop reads CASTWVSTDTQYF. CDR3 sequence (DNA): TGTGCCAGCACCTGGGTTAGCACAGATACGCAGTATTTT.

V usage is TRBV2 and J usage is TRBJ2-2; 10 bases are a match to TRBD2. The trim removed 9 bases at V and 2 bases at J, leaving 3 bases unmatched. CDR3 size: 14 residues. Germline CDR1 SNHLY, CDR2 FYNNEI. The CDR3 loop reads CASGTSANTGELFF. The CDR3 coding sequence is TGTGCCAGTGGGACTAGCGCTAACACCGGGGAGCTGTTTTTT.

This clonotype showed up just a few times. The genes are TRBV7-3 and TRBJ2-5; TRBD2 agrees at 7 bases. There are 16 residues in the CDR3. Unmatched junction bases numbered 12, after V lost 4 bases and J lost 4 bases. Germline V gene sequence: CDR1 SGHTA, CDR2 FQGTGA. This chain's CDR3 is CASSYTGTNPGETQYF. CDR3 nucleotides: TGTGCCAGCAGCTATACCGGGACTAACCCCGGAGAGACCCAGTACTTC.

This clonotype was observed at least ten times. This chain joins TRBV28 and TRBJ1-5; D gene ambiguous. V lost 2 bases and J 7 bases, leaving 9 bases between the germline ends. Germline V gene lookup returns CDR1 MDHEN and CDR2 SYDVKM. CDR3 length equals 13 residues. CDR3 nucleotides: TGTGCCAGCAGTTTAATGGGGTCCCAGCCCCAGCATTTT. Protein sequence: CASSLMGSQPQHF.